One sample yielded the 29 T cell receptor beta chains listed below, sequenced in a study of blood T cell repertoires in COVID-19. The protocol was immunoSEQ multiplex PCR, while the TCRdb copy is restricted to in-frame clones and leaves out a portion. This table has approximately 190,000 clones, roughly 84% appearing once. The source material was peripheral blood. These TCRs come from a woman between 40 and 55 years old who had recovered from COVID-19.

The V and J genes are TRBV14 and TRBJ2-7, with 11 bases matching TRBD2. Germline V CDR1 and CDR2: SGHDN, FVKESK. The J segment lost 3 bases and the V segment lost 3 bases, leaving 4 bases of the junction unmatched. CDR3 size: 15 residues. CDR3 protein: CASSQGLAVSYEQYF. CDR3 coding DNA: TGTGCCAGCAGCCAGGGACTAGCGGTTAGCTACGAGCAGTACTTC.

The chain couples TRBV19 to TRBJ2-3; 8 bases are a match to TRBD2. With V trimmed by 3 bases and J by 3 bases, 5 bases remained unmatched. CDR1 LNHDA and CDR2 SQIVND come from the germline V gene (reference sequence). CDR3 length equals 15 residues. CDR3 DNA: TGTGCCAGTAGTATCAGCGGGAGTAGGACAGATACGCAGTATTTT. It is translated as CASSISGSRTDTQYF.

The DNA for the CDR3 is TGTGCCAGCAGCTTAGTGACTAGCCCAGATACGCAGTATTTT. Its protein is CASSLVTSPDTQYF. The V gene is TRBV7-9, the J gene TRBJ2-3, with TRBD2 identical over 7 bases. The CDR3 consists of 14 residues. V lost 1 base, J lost 4 bases, and 2 bases stayed unmatched. CDR1 is SEHNR, CDR2 FQNEAQ, per germline (reference sequence).

CDR3 loop: CATSRDLSDYGYTF. CDR3 bases: TGTGCCACCAGCAGAGATTTATCGGACTATGGCTACACCTTC. The chain couples TRBV15 to TRBJ1-2, with D hard to call. CDR1 is LNHNV and CDR2 is YYDKDF in the germline V gene (reference sequence). The CDR3 has 14 amino acids. Trimming shortened V by 0 bases and J by 3 bases, and 8 bases separated the two germline ends.

As regards this clone: One end of the junction does not line up with germline, which may come from a read error. The chain employs TRBV7-6 and TRBJ2-7; D call uncertain. The CDR3 extends over 18 amino acids. Germline V gene data show CDR1 as SGHVS and CDR2 as FNYEAQ. For the CDR3, the DNA is TGTGCCAGCAACTTACTTGAACCCCGGCTGAACTGGCGGCACGAGCAGTACTTC. Translating it yields CASNLLEPRLNWRHEQYF.

The chain joins TRBV9 to TRBJ1-3, with a weak D call TRBD1 (5 bases). CDR1 and CDR2 (germline): SGDLS, YYNGEE. Trimming removed 2 bases at V and 8 bases at J, with 14 bases between. CDR3 length: 14 amino acids. The CDR3 loop reads CASSVRDFGDTIYF. In DNA, the CDR3 is TGTGCCAGCAGCGTCCGGGACTTCGGGGACACCATATATTTT.

Turning to this clone: The sample has other DNA sequences that encode this CDR3 too. The DNA for the CDR3 is TGTGCCAGCGGGAGGGCCTCCTACGAGCAGTACTTC. This sequence encodes CASGRASYEQYF. The chain uses TRBV12-3 or TRBV12-4 and TRBJ2-7; 7 nucleotides align to TRBD2. The CDR3 is made up of 12 amino acids. Trimming took 8 bases from V and 0 from J; bases not matched to a gene: 1.

CDR3 bases: TGCGCCAGCAGAGAGAGGACAGGGAATAATTCACCCCTCCACTTT. Translating gives CASRERTGNNSPLHF. The chain links TRBV5-1 to TRBJ1-6, with 8 nucleotides matching TRBD1. CDR3 length equals 15 residues. CDR1 is SGHRS, CDR2 YFSETQ, per germline. The ends lost 5 bases at V and 5 bases at J; junction bases unmatched: 6.

This clone has a handful of counts. The chain combines TRBV6-2 or TRBV6-3 with TRBJ1-1; D is undetermined. This CDR3 region has 13 residues. V gave up 2 bases and J gave up 4 bases, with 8 bases separating them. In germline, CDR1 is MNHEY, CDR2 SVGEGT. CDR3 DNA sequence: TGTGCCAGCAGTTACCTCGGGTCCACTGAAGCTTTCTTT. Translation gives CASSYLGSTEAFF.

The chain recombines TRBV7-8 with TRBJ1-5; TRBD1 aligns across 8 bases. Trimming cost V 2 bases and J 1 base; bases outside gene matches: 7. The CDR3 runs 17 residues. Looked up from germline, CDR1 is SGHVS and CDR2 is FQNEAQ. As DNA, the CDR3 is TGTGCCAGCAGCTTATCCCGACAGGGGACGAGCAATCAGCCCCAGCATTTT. It translates to CASSLSRQGTSNQPQHF.

The J gene is TRBJ2-1, the V gene TRBV19, with TRBD2 matching 8 bases. V shed 3 bases and J 5 bases; nucleotides not matched to a gene: 12. Germline CDR1 reads LNHDA; CDR2 reads SQIVND (reference sequence). The CDR3 is made up of 17 amino acids. CDR3 residues: CASSITDRAGVHNEQFF. For the CDR3, the DNA is TGTGCCAGTAGTATCACCGACCGAGCGGGAGTCCACAATGAGCAGTTCTTC. The variable domain in full, completed from reference TRBV19 and TRBJ2-1, reads DGGITQSPKYLFRKEGQNVTLSCEQNLNHDAMYWYRQDPGQGLRLIYYSQIVNDFQKGDIAEGYSVSREKKESFPLTVTSAQKNPTAFYLCASSITDRAGVHNEQFFGPGTRLTVL.

The DNA for the CDR3 is TGTGCCAGCAGTTACTCGATTGGGGCCCTGGGGGAGACCCAGTACTTC. Amino acids: CASSYSIGALGETQYF. The chain combines TRBV6-5 with TRBJ2-5; D is possibly TRBD1 (5 bases). Germline loops: CDR1 MNHEY, CDR2 SVGAGI. The ends were cut back, 0 bases at V and 5 bases at J, with 16 bases in the middle. The CDR3 sequence is 16 residues long.

V usage is TRBV9 and J usage is TRBJ2-7, with a tentative D call TRBD2 (5 bases). Germline V gene sequence: CDR1 SGDLS, CDR2 YYNGEE. CDR3 length equals 15 residues. Trimming took 0 bases from V and 6 from J, leaving 16 bases between them. The CDR3 reads CASSVGERDTREQYF. The CDR3 bases are TGTGCCAGCAGCGTAGGAGAGAGGGATACGCGCGAGCAGTACTTC.

This sequence joins TRBV11-2 and TRBJ2-7; 7 nucleotides agree with TRBD2. The J segment lost 7 bases and the V segment lost 3 bases, leaving 6 bases of the junction unmatched. This CDR3 contains 13 residues. Germline assignment: CDR1 SGHAT and CDR2 FQNNGV. The CDR3 reads CASSFSDGGEQYF. CDR3 nucleotides: TGTGCCAGCAGCTTCTCGGACGGGGGGGAGCAGTACTTC.

The genes are TRBV19 and TRBJ2-1, with TRBD2 matching 7 bases. The CDR3 is made up of 14 amino acids. The germline V gene encodes CDR1 LNHDA and CDR2 SQIVND (reference sequence). With V trimmed by 7 bases and J by 6 bases, 9 bases remained unmatched. The CDR3 DNA reads TGTGCCAGTACCGGGACTACTCTATCCAATGAGCAGTTCTTC. This gives the protein CASTGTTLSNEQFF.

The CDR3 DNA sequence: TGTGCCAGCAGTGACGGGGTCTCCTACGAGCAGTACTTC. Encoded protein: CASSDGVSYEQYF. The chain links TRBV25-1 to TRBJ2-7; TRBD2 might be the D (5 bases). Germline CDR1 is MGHDK and CDR2 is SYGVNS. The CDR3 extends over 13 amino acids. V was pared by 3 bases and J by 0 bases, with 6 bases between.

The V call is TRBV6-5, the J call TRBJ1-4, with 8 bases identical to TRBD1. In germline, CDR1 is MNHEY, CDR2 SVGAGI. The CDR3 extends over 16 amino acids. The V and J ends lost 2 bases and 7 bases, in that order; junction bases with no gene match: 9. CDR3 region: CASSYRGQGLGEKLFF. The CDR3 bases are TGTGCCAGCAGTTACCGAGGACAGGGTCTTGGTGAAAAACTGTTTTTT.

The chain employs TRBV7-6 and TRBJ2-5; 8 bases agree with TRBD1. V gave up 0 bases and J gave up 7 bases; unmatched junction bases: 10. The V gene's germline CDR1 is SGHVS and CDR2 FNYEAQ. This CDR3 region has 16 residues. The CDR3 DNA follows: TGTGCCAGCAGCTTAGCGGGCAGGGGGCTTGGGGGGACCCAGTACTTC. Its translation: CASSLAGRGLGGTQYF.

The chain recombines TRBV6-5 with TRBJ2-2; D possibly corresponds to TRBD1 (5 bases). V was pared by 5 bases and J by 7 bases, with 14 bases between. The germline CDR1 and CDR2 sequences are MNHEY and SVGAGI. CDR3 length equals 14 residues. CDR3 in amino acids: CASSQWQGNGELFF. The CDR3 DNA is TGTGCCAGCAGTCAGTGGCAGGGAAACGGGGAGCTGTTTTTT.

The rearrangement joins TRBV5-4 to TRBJ2-1, with 9 bases lining up with TRBD2. Germline CDR1 SGHNT, CDR2 YYREEE (reference sequence). V lost 4 bases and J lost 8; bases outside the gene matches: 10. This CDR3 is built from 15 residues. The CDR3 region has the DNA TGTGCCAGCAGCGATCCTAGCGGGGCAGTGGATGAGCAGTTCTTC. This gives the protein CASSDPSGAVDEQFF.

The chain couples TRBV9 to TRBJ2-2; D is unclear. The germline gives CDR1 SGDLS, CDR2 YYNGEE. The CDR3 has 15 amino acids. V gave up 1 base and J gave up 3 bases, with 10 bases separating them. The CDR3 reads CASSVSGGDTGELFF. In DNA form, the CDR3 reads TGTGCCAGCAGCGTATCCGGCGGAGACACCGGGGAGCTGTTTTTT.

This clone was found a few times. The chain uses TRBV28 and TRBJ2-7; D perhaps matches TRBD2 (5 bases). The CDR3 has 12 amino acids. Trimming removed 2 bases from V and 6 bases from J, with 8 bases in between. From germline, CDR1 is MDHEN and CDR2 SYDVKM. CDR3 DNA sequence: TGTGCCAGCAGTTTACCGGGGAGCGAGCAGTACTTC. This encodes CASSLPGSEQYF.

This rearrangement joins TRBV9 to TRBJ1-1; the match to TRBD1 covers 8 bases. CDR1 is SGDLS and CDR2 is YYNGEE in the germline V gene. The CDR3 runs to 17 residues. The ends lost 2 bases at V and 1 base at J; junction bases unmatched: 10. For the CDR3, the DNA is TGTGCCAGCAGCGTCTCAATCAGGGGGCCCTCGAACACTGAAGCTTTCTTT. Its translation is CASSVSIRGPSNTEAFF.

CDR3 coding DNA: TGTGCCAGCAGTTCGGGACTCTTTGGGGGTTACAATGAGCAGTTCTTC. Translating it yields CASSSGLFGGYNEQFF. The chain couples TRBV27 to TRBJ2-1, with D tentatively TRBD2 (6 bases). V was cut by 4 bases and J by 4 bases, with 17 bases left in between. This CDR3 has 16 amino acids. Looked up from germline, CDR1 is MNHEY and CDR2 is SMNVEV (reference sequence).

The chain is built from TRBV6-1 and TRBJ1-4, with a tentative D call TRBD1 (6 bases). There are 14 residues in the CDR3. Germline-derived CDR1 and CDR2 are MNHNS and SASEGT. V gave up 3 bases and J gave up 1 base, with 6 bases separating them. The CDR3 loop is CASSDRGTNEKLFF. Here the CDR3 DNA reads TGTGCCAGCAGTGACAGGGGAACTAATGAAAAACTGTTTTTT.

The CDR3: CASSVGSGLGSNQPQHF. As DNA, the CDR3 is TGTGCCAGCAGCGTAGGGTCAGGGCTCGGGAGCAATCAGCCCCAGCATTTT. This chain joins TRBV9 and TRBJ1-5; the D gene is possibly TRBD1 (5 bases). The CDR3 loop spans 17 amino acids. The V end lost 0 bases, the J end lost 1 base, and 14 bases lay between the germline ends. Germline V gene data show CDR1 as SGDLS and CDR2 as YYNGEE. The variable domain in full, completed from reference TRBV9 and TRBJ1-5, reads DSGVTQTPKHLITATGQRVTLRCSPRSGDLSVYWYQQSLDQGLQFLIQYYNGEERAKGNILERFSAQQFPDLHSELNLSSLELGDSALYFCASSVGSGLGSNQPQHFGDGTRLSIL.

The J gene is TRBJ1-5, the V gene TRBV6-5, with TRBD1 identical over 9 bases. The ends lost 7 bases at V and 5 bases at J; junction bases unmatched: 6. The CDR3 covers 14 residues. The germline V gene has CDR1 MNHEY and CDR2 SVGAGI. CDR3 sequence reads: CASIRDRVYQPQHF. The CDR3 DNA reads as TGTGCCAGCATAAGGGACAGGGTGTATCAGCCCCAGCATTTT.

This rearrangement joins TRBV27 to TRBJ2-3, with 9 positions matching TRBD2. Germline CDR1 reads MNHEY; CDR2 reads SMNVEV (reference sequence). There are 16 residues in the CDR3. Trimming removed 6 bases from V and 4 bases from J; junction bases left unmatched: 11. CDR3 bases: TGTGCCAGCAGCCCATGGGCTAGCGGGACGGCAGATACGCAGTATTTT. It codes for CASSPWASGTADTQYF.

The V call is TRBV27, the J call TRBJ2-7, with D tentatively TRBD2 (6 bases). Germline V gives CDR1 MNHEY, CDR2 SMNVEV (reference sequence). This CDR3 has 17 amino acids. V lost 0 bases to trimming and J lost 0 bases, with 15 bases between them. This chain's CDR3 is CASSLSGDWLNSYEQYF. The CDR3 region has the DNA TGTGCCAGCAGTTTATCAGGGGACTGGCTCAACTCCTACGAGCAGTACTTC.